The next 12 T cell receptor beta chains were all read from a single sample in a study of long-term antiretroviral therapy in people with HIV. Researchers report immunoSEQ v3.0 was run at survey level. Here immunoSEQ multiplex PCR was the method, and the copy in TCRdb shows in-frame clones only, minus some. The sample lists some 25,000 clones, about four fifths occurring once. Sequencing was performed on unsorted PBMCs, taken 0.7 years before starting antiretroviral therapy. The receptors were gathered from a man aged 30-40 years with HIV.

The rearrangement uses TRBV10-2 and TRBJ2-1; no firm D call. In germline, CDR1 is WSHSY, CDR2 SAAADI. V was shortened by 6 bases and J by 7 bases, with 7 bases between the two germline ends. The CDR3 has 11 residues. The CDR3 nucleotides are TGCGCCAGCAGCAGCAAGAATGAGCAGTTCTTC. Protein: CASSSKNEQFF.

The V call is TRBV4-1, the J call TRBJ2-7; D is uncertain. V was cut by 1 base and J by 6 bases, with 13 bases left in between. Germline values: CDR1 MGHRA, CDR2 YSYEKL. The CDR3 runs to 14 residues. CDR3 protein: CASSQGPGWGEQYF. CDR3 sequence (DNA): TGCGCCAGCAGCCAAGGGCCAGGATGGGGCGAGCAGTACTTC.

CDR3 DNA: TGTGCCAGCAGCGTAGCTGGCGACAGGGAATCGTTTAACTATGGCTACACCTTC. Amino acids: CASSVAGDRESFNYGYTF. The chain is built from TRBV9 and TRBJ1-2; TRBD1 matches at 7 bases. The germline V gene encodes CDR1 SGDLS and CDR2 YYNGEE. The CDR3 totals 18 residues. Trimming cost V 0 bases and J 1 base; bases outside gene matches: 12. Together with reference TRBV9 and TRBJ1-2, the CDR3 gives the full variable domain: DSGVTQTPKHLITATGQRVTLRCSPRSGDLSVYWYQQSLDQGLQFLIQYYNGEERAKGNILERFSAQQFPDLHSELNLSSLELGDSALYFCASSVAGDRESFNYGYTFGSGTRLTVV.

The chain carries TRBV2 and TRBJ2-7; possibly TRBD2 for D (5 bases). This CDR3 has 13 amino acids. Trimming removed 7 bases at V and 1 base at J, with 11 bases between. Germline CDR1 SNHLY, CDR2 FYNNEI. CDR3 DNA: TGTGCCAGCAATCCCCGGGAATCCTACGAGCAGTACTTC. Protein: CASNPRESYEQYF.

V is TRBV18 and J is TRBJ2-3; no clear D gene. The V end lost 0 bases, the J end lost 3 bases, and 10 bases lay between the germline ends. The CDR3 spans 15 residues. Germline CDR1 and CDR2: KGHSH and LQKENI. CDR3 sequence reads: CASSPPKGFTDTQYF. The CDR3 bases are TGTGCCAGCTCACCACCCAAGGGTTTTACAGATACGCAGTATTTT.

The chain links TRBV30 to TRBJ2-1, with a possible D match to TRBD2 (6 bases). Per germline, CDR1 GTSNPN and CDR2 SVGIG (reference sequence). The V end lost 4 bases, the J end lost 6 bases, and 19 bases lay between the germline ends. CDR3 length: 15 residues. Written as DNA, the CDR3 is TGTGCCTGGAATGGTAGGGGACTCCCAGGCAATGAGCAGTTCTTC. Translated: CAWNGRGLPGNEQFF.

The chain recombines TRBV6-1 with TRBJ1-5; maybe TRBD1 (5 bases). Per the germline V gene, CDR1 is MNHNS and CDR2 is SASEGT. The CDR3 has 15 residues. V lost 4 bases, J lost 2 bases, and 12 bases lay in between. CDR3 sequence: CASSVAQGGNQPQHF. CDR3 DNA: TGTGCCAGCAGTGTCGCGCAGGGAGGCAATCAGCCCCAGCATTTT.

This chain uses TRBV6-5 with TRBJ1-1; D gene ambiguous. This CDR3 has 14 amino acids. V dropped 2 bases and J dropped 3 bases, with 10 bases sitting between them. Germline CDR1 is MNHEY and CDR2 is SVGAGI. CDR3 residues: CASSYKGRDTEAFF. The CDR3 nucleotides are TGTGCCAGCAGTTACAAGGGAAGGGACACTGAAGCTTTCTTT.

This clone is a singleton in its sample. This chain joins TRBV5-1 and TRBJ2-5, with 8 bases lining up with TRBD2. Germline CDR1 and CDR2: SGHRS and YFSETQ. The CDR3 runs to 17 residues. The V gene end was trimmed by 4 bases and the J gene end by 5 bases; junction bases not matched to a gene: 16. The CDR3 sequence is CASSPYPVEAGVETQYF. DNA for the CDR3: TGCGCCAGCAGCCCTTACCCGGTAGAAGCGGGGGTTGAGACCCAGTACTTC.

This clone has only one observation. CDR3 sequence (DNA): TGTGCCAGCAGCTGGGGACAGGGAGGATTTGGCTACACCTTC. It translates to CASSWGQGGFGYTF. The rearrangement uses TRBV5-6 and TRBJ1-2; TRBD1 aligns across 9 bases. Trimming removed 3 bases from V and 7 bases from J; junction bases left unmatched: 7. Germline lookup yields CDR1 SGHDT and CDR2 YYEEEE. The CDR3 spans 14 residues.

This chain connects TRBV7-8 to TRBJ2-2; D assignment may be TRBD1 or TRBD2 (5 bases each). The CDR3 covers 15 residues. Germline lookup yields CDR1 SGHVS and CDR2 FQNEAQ. V shed 3 bases and J shed 4 bases, with 12 bases lying between them. In nucleotides, the CDR3 is TGTGCCAGCAGCTTGGTTGGGGGAAGCACCGGGGAGCTGTTTTTT. Its translation: CASSLVGGSTGELFF. The full variable domain, rest sourced from reference TRBV7-8 and TRBJ2-2, is GAGVSQSPRYKVAKRGQDVALRCDPISGHVSLFWYQQALGQGPEFLTYFQNEAQLDKSGLPSDRFFAERPEGSVSTLKIQRTQQEDSAVYLCASSLVGGSTGELFFGEGSRLTVL.

V and J are TRBV9 and TRBJ1-4, with D unclear. Germline values: CDR1 SGDLS, CDR2 YYNGEE. This CDR3 region has 15 residues. V was trimmed by 3 bases and J by 3 bases, leaving 12 bases between them. The CDR3 sequence: CASSAHNTANEKLFF. The CDR3 nucleotides read TGTGCCAGCAGCGCCCACAACACCGCTAATGAAAAACTGTTTTTT.